The next 28 T cell receptor beta chains were all read from a single sample in a study of shared T cell receptors in the human thymus. The data were produced by immunoSEQ multiplex PCR, yet TCRdb's version contains in-frame clones alone and is incomplete. The sample contains 500,000 to 750,000 clones, approximately 87% of which appear only once. These records were also assigned to another study, of human thymus T cells.

Sequenced sample: thymocytes. These receptors all stem from a boy in the first two years of life with a congenital heart defect.

The chain combines TRBV29-1 with TRBJ2-5; a possible D gene is TRBD1 (6 bases). CDR3 size: 13 residues. Germline V CDR1 and CDR2: SQVTM, ANQGSEA. V lost 6 bases, J lost 4 bases, and 15 bases lay in between. CDR3 region: CSVGQLFIETQYF. Written as DNA, the CDR3 is TGCAGCGTGGGACAATTATTCATAGAGACCCAGTACTTC. Variable domain in full (rest from reference TRBV29-1 and TRBJ2-5): SAVISQKPSRDICQRGTSLTIQCQVDSQVTMMFWYRQQPGQSLTLIATANQGSEATYESGFVIDKFPISRPNLTFSTLTVSNMSPEDSSIYLCSVGQLFIETQYFGPGTRLLVL.

The chain combines TRBV6-1 with TRBJ2-1, with 12 positions matching TRBD2. Germline CDR1 MNHNS, CDR2 SASEGT. The CDR3 extends over 17 amino acids. V dropped 4 bases and J dropped 8; count of bases not matched to a gene: 12. The CDR3 reads CASSGLAGAFKGHEQFF. The CDR3 region has the DNA TGTGCCAGCAGTGGACTAGCGGGGGCATTTAAGGGCCATGAGCAGTTCTTC.

This rearrangement joins TRBV28 to TRBJ1-1, with a tentative D call TRBD1 (6 bases). The germline gives CDR1 MDHEN, CDR2 SYDVKM. This CDR3 spans 15 amino acids. V shed 3 bases and J shed 11 bases, with 22 bases lying between them. The CDR3 sequence: CASSFPTGPMGGAFF. CDR3 nucleotides: TGTGCCAGCAGTTTCCCGACAGGACCCATGGGGGGGGCTTTCTTT.

In the case of this clone: A junction end diverges from the germline sequence, so it may reflect a read error. V usage is TRBV7-7 and J usage is TRBJ2-5; the D is unclear. The germline CDR1 and CDR2 sequences are SSHAT and FNYEAQ (reference sequence). The CDR3 sequence is 12 residues long. The CDR3 coding sequence is TGTGCTAGCAGCCCCCTCCAAGAGACCCAGTACTTC. Its translation: CASSPLQETQYF.

This sequence joins TRBV7-3 and TRBJ2-1, with TRBD2 matching 10 bases. The germline V gene encodes CDR1 SGHTA and CDR2 FQGTGA. The CDR3 runs 14 residues. V trimming: 5 bases; J trimming: 6 bases; junction bases outside the gene matches: 4. CDR3 nucleotide sequence: TGTGCCAGCAGCCCCTCTAGCGGGAGCAATGAGCAGTTCTTC. This encodes CASSPSSGSNEQFF.

The rearrangement links TRBV5-4 to TRBJ1-1; D perhaps matches TRBD1 (5 bases). Germline CDR1 and CDR2: SGHNT and YYREEE (reference sequence). The CDR3 has 17 amino acids. Trimming pared 2 bases from V and 1 base from J, leaving 18 bases between. CDR3 nucleotide sequence: TGTGCCAGCAGCTTTAGTTTTAGTGGGGGAGGGAACACTGAAGCTTTCTTT. Translated, it gives CASSFSFSGGGNTEAFF.

A single count supports this clone. The rearrangement uses TRBV4-2 and TRBJ2-5; D is unresolved. Trimming removed 1 base from V and 0 bases from J, with 6 bases in between. CDR3 length: 14 amino acids. Germline V lookup: CDR1 LGHNA, CDR2 YNFKEQ. This CDR3 is CASSQGQYQETQYF. Here the CDR3 DNA reads TGTGCCAGCAGCCAAGGCCAGTACCAAGAGACCCAGTACTTC.

V and J are TRBV29-1 and TRBJ2-1, with 7 bases identical to TRBD1. The CDR3 is 15 residues long. J gave up 7 bases and V 8 bases, and 17 bases lay outside the gene matches. CDR1 SQVTM and CDR2 ANQGSEA come from the germline V gene. Written as DNA, the CDR3 is TGCAGCACTCCTGTTGGGCCAGGGGGTGGGAATGAGCAGTTCTTC. It codes for CSTPVGPGGGNEQFF.

The V and J genes are TRBV18 and TRBJ1-1; no clear D gene. Germline CDR1 reads KGHSH; CDR2 reads LQKENI. The CDR3 sequence is 16 residues long. The V end lost 4 bases, the J end lost 5 bases, and 20 bases lay between the germline ends. For the CDR3, the DNA is TGTGCCAGCTCACTAGACCGTAGGAGAGGAGGTACTGAAGCTTTCTTT. As protein: CASSLDRRRGGTEAFF.

This clone was seen more than once but under ten times. J is TRBJ2-1 and V is TRBV4-2; TRBD2 agrees at 8 bases. Germline CDR1 LGHNA, CDR2 YNFKEQ. This CDR3 comprises 17 residues. The junction had 11 bases not matched to a gene; V was cut back by 3 bases and J by 4 bases. The CDR3: CASSHFLAGGPYNEQFF. The CDR3 DNA is TGTGCCAGCAGCCATTTCCTGGCGGGAGGACCGTACAATGAGCAGTTCTTC.

This chain links TRBV9 with TRBJ2-1, with D unclear. This CDR3 comprises 15 residues. V lost 2 bases to trimming and J lost 5 bases, with 14 bases between them. Germline V gene sequence: CDR1 SGDLS, CDR2 YYNGEE. CDR3 loop: CASSVTPSGNNEQFF. CDR3 DNA: TGTGCCAGCAGCGTGACCCCCTCAGGTAACAATGAGCAGTTCTTC.

CDR3 bases: TGTGCCAGCAGCTTACCCGCAGCGGGGGCCTACAATGAGCAGTTCTTC. This encodes CASSLPAAGAYNEQFF. This chain joins TRBV7-8 and TRBJ2-1, with 8 bases that match TRBD2. With V trimmed by 2 bases and J by 2 bases, 5 bases remained unmatched. This CDR3 has 16 residues. From germline, CDR1 is SGHVS and CDR2 FQNEAQ. Full variable domain (rest looked up from reference TRBV7-8 and TRBJ2-1): GAGVSQSPRYKVAKRGQDVALRCDPISGHVSLFWYQQALGQGPEFLTYFQNEAQLDKSGLPSDRFFAERPEGSVSTLKIQRTQQEDSAVYLCASSLPAAGAYNEQFFGPGTRLTVL.

CDR3: CASSVPPGQPSGANVLTF. CDR3 DNA: TGTGCCAGCAGTGTCCCGCCGGGACAGCCCTCTGGGGCCAACGTCCTGACTTTC. V usage is TRBV6-1 and J usage is TRBJ2-6; TRBD1 matches at 7 bases. This CDR3 has 18 residues. Germline CDR1 MNHNS, CDR2 SASEGT. V lost 4 bases, J lost 0 bases, and 9 bases stayed unmatched.

The CDR3 DNA reads TGTGCCTGGAGTGGATCCCTTAGGGCCCTTCGGGGTACGCAGTATTTT. Translated: CAWSGSLRALRGTQYF. J is TRBJ2-3 and V is TRBV30, with TRBD2 as a possible D gene (5 bases). CDR1 is GTSNPN and CDR2 is SVGIG in the germline V gene (reference sequence). The V end was cut by 1 base, the J end by 8 bases, with 22 bases between. The CDR3 runs 16 residues.

The CDR3 is CASSQDTGGLAEQYF. In DNA form, the CDR3 reads TGCGCCAGCAGCCAAGATACAGGGGGGCTTGCCGAGCAGTACTTC. The V gene is TRBV4-3, the J gene TRBJ2-7; 8 bases map to TRBD1. The CDR3 length is 15 residues. Looked up from germline, CDR1 is LGHNA and CDR2 is YSLEER. V shed 0 bases, J shed 6 bases, and the junction held 7 bases outside the gene matches.

V is TRBV29-1 and J is TRBJ2-3, with D perhaps TRBD2 (6 bases). Trimming took 7 bases from V and 6 from J, leaving 26 bases between them. Germline values: CDR1 SQVTM, CDR2 ANQGSEA. The CDR3 loop spans 16 amino acids. Written as DNA, the CDR3 is TGCAGCGGTCTGATTACCGGGGGACGGCTAGTTGATACGCAGTATTTT. Translated: CSGLITGGRLVDTQYF.

The chain combines TRBV2 with TRBJ2-7; 9 bases agree with TRBD1. With 7 bases clipped from V and 5 bases from J, the junction kept 9 bases outside the gene matches. The CDR3 is 14 residues long. In germline, CDR1 is SNHLY, CDR2 FYNNEI. CDR3 amino acids: CASISDRGNDEQYF. CDR3 DNA sequence: TGTGCCAGCATTTCCGACAGGGGGAACGACGAGCAGTACTTC.

The chain has TRBV10-2 and TRBJ2-5; maybe TRBD1 (6 bases). The V gene's germline CDR1 is WSHSY and CDR2 SAAADI. This CDR3 is 15 amino acids long. Trimming took off 1 base at V and 4 bases at J, with 13 bases between the two ends. CDR3 DNA: TGCGCCAGCAGTGAGTGGGGACACGGGCGAGAGACCCAGTACTTC. The encoded protein is CASSEWGHGRETQYF.

This clone was recorded a few times. This chain uses TRBV5-6 with TRBJ2-7, with D perhaps TRBD1 (6 bases). Germline V gives CDR1 SGHDT, CDR2 YYEEEE. The CDR3 loop spans 16 amino acids. Trimming took off 0 bases at V and 6 bases at J, with 19 bases between the two ends. The CDR3 reads CASSLARQAAPSEQYF. The CDR3 nucleotides are TGTGCCAGCAGCTTGGCAAGACAGGCTGCCCCTTCCGAGCAGTACTTC. The whole variable domain, remainder taken from reference TRBV5-6 and TRBJ2-7, is DAGVTQSPTHLIKTRGQQVTLRCSPKSGHDTVSWYQQALGQGPQFIFQYYEEEERQRGNFPDRFSGHQFPNYSSELNVNALLLGDSALYLCASSLARQAAPSEQYFGPGTRLTVT.

This clone has just a few counts. The identical CDR3 is also encoded by other nucleotide sequences in the sample. This chain connects TRBV5-6 to TRBJ2-7; D may be TRBD1 (5 bases). The CDR3 has 12 amino acids. From germline, CDR1 is SGHDT and CDR2 YYEEEE. The V gene lost 2 bases and the J gene lost 5 bases, with 8 bases spanning the gap. The CDR3 DNA reads TGTGCCAGCAGCTTAGGGGTCCACGAGCAGTACTTC. Translation: CASSLGVHEQYF.

J is TRBJ1-5 and V is TRBV28; no reliable D call. Trimming removed 8 bases from V and 4 bases from J, with 9 bases in between. Germline values: CDR1 MDHEN, CDR2 SYDVKM. This CDR3 is built from 12 residues. CDR3 DNA sequence: TGTGCCAGCGGCCGGGAGAATCAGCCCCAGCATTTT. Translated: CASGRENQPQHF.

This chain uses TRBV28 with TRBJ2-5; TRBD2 might be the D (6 bases). The CDR3 is 15 amino acids. V was clipped by 8 bases and J by 2 bases, with 18 bases between them. Germline values: CDR1 MDHEN, CDR2 SYDVKM. CDR3 in DNA: TGTGCCAGCTCACAGGAGGGAGACCCTCAAGAGACCCAGTACTTC. Translation: CASSQEGDPQETQYF.

The chain couples TRBV7-2 to TRBJ2-7, with 16 positions matching TRBD2. The V segment lost 4 bases and the J segment 2 bases; nucleotides outside the gene matches: 5. The germline V gene encodes CDR1 SGHTA and CDR2 FQGNSA. This CDR3 contains 17 residues. The CDR3 nucleotides read TGTGCCAGCAGCTCGGGACTAGCGGGAGGGCCTCCCTACGAGCAGTACTTC. It encodes CASSSGLAGGPPYEQYF.

Note on this clone: Other nucleotide sequences from this sample produce the same CDR3. The chain links TRBV28 to TRBJ2-3; no reliable D call. V lost 8 bases and J 0 bases, leaving 6 bases between the germline ends. Germline CDR1 MDHEN, CDR2 SYDVKM. CDR3 length equals 12 residues. Here the CDR3 reads CASLSSTDTQYF. CDR3 bases: TGTGCCAGCCTTAGCAGCACAGATACGCAGTATTTT. The full variable domain, in which reference TRBV28 and TRBJ2-3 provide the parts outside the CDR3, is DVKVTQSSRYLVKRTGEKVFLECVQDMDHENMFWYRQDPGLGLRLIYFSYDVKMKEKGDIPEGYSVSREKKERFSLILESASTNQTSMYLCASLSSTDTQYFGPGTRLTVL.

The chain links TRBV7-8 to TRBJ2-1, with 10 nucleotides matching TRBD2. This CDR3 has 20 amino acids. V lost 3 bases, J lost 5 bases, and 19 bases stayed unmatched. Germline V gene data show CDR1 as SGHVS and CDR2 as FQNEAQ. The CDR3 DNA follows: TGTGCCAGCAGCTTTGACCCCGTGAGACTAGCGGGTCCCCCGCACAATGAGCAGTTCTTC. Translating gives CASSFDPVRLAGPPHNEQFF.

The chain carries TRBV5-1 and TRBJ2-3, with TRBD2 as a possible D gene (6 bases). The germline V gene has CDR1 SGHRS and CDR2 YFSETQ. V lost 10 bases and J lost 5, with 20 bases in between. CDR3 length: 14 residues. Here the CDR3 DNA reads TGCGCCCCCCTCGGAGGGCCCACACGAGATACGCAGTATTTT. It is translated as CAPLGGPTRDTQYF.

V usage is TRBV4-3 and J usage is TRBJ2-5, with 13 bases lining up with TRBD2. Per germline, CDR1 LGHNA and CDR2 YSLEER. The CDR3 extends over 17 amino acids. With 3 bases clipped from V and 0 bases from J, the junction kept 4 bases outside the gene matches. CDR3 nucleotides: TGCGCCAGCAGCCAGGGGACTAGCGGGGATTACCAAGAGACCCAGTACTTC. It encodes CASSQGTSGDYQETQYF.

The CDR3 DNA reads TGTGCCAGCAGTTCACTAGCGGGAGAGGGGCAAGAGACCCAGTACTTC. This codes for CASSSLAGEGQETQYF. The J gene is TRBJ2-5, the V gene TRBV27, with 11 bases that match TRBD2. Germline lookup yields CDR1 MNHEY and CDR2 SMNVEV (reference sequence). The CDR3 has 16 amino acids. V lost 4 bases and J lost 2; bases outside the gene matches: 6.